The present entry profiles one TCR beta chain with its context. The sample is drawn from a study of STAT5B mutations in CD4+ large granular lymphocyte leukemia. The CDR3 is 16 amino acids. Germline-derived CDR1 and CDR2 are SGHTA and FQGNSA. The V end lost 3 bases, the J end lost 3 bases, and 15 bases lay between the germline ends. As processed by the authors: Productive clonotypes were detectable down to 2.59 x 10-5 frequency. Data came from immunoSEQ multiplex PCR; TCRdb stores just in-frame clones and leaves some out. That table furnishes V, J and clone size, whereas the DNA furnished D and trimming. Of tens of thousands of clones listed, 60% to 85% are singletons.

The sequence was collected from a human donor in good health. The rearrangement uses TRBV7-2 and TRBJ1-5; no clear D gene. Sequenced sample: CD4+ T cells from blood buffy coats. CDR3 amino acids: CASSFGHHGNNQPQHF. CDR3 bases: TGTGCCAGCAGCTTTGGCCATCACGGAAACAATCAGCCCCAGCATTTT.